This TCR beta chain comes out of a study of blood T cell repertoires in COVID-19. Study details: Two negative PCRs, clearance, or symptom resolution were required of recovered Cohort 3 donors. Samples taken during acute and convalescent COVID-19 were collected in the United States, Italy and Spain.

TCRdb keeps only in-frame clones here, not all; method: immunoSEQ multiplex PCR. The data show fewer than 250,000 clones, about nine tenths seen once. This study enrolled people aged roughly 18 to 89 from about two dozen US geographic areas. The trim removed 4 bases at V and 3 bases at J, leaving 23 bases unmatched. The CDR3 contains 21 residues. Material for sequencing was PBMCs or T cells enriched from blood (not recorded which). The clonotype comes from a man aged 25 to 40 in a cohort exposed to, infected with or recovered from COVID-19 (not recorded which). The chain joins TRBV5-3 to TRBJ2-7, with 12 bases lining up with TRBD2. TRBV5-3 is noted as an ORF with a role that remains uncertain. In DNA, the CDR3 is TGTGCCAGAAGCCCCATTTGGCCGGGACTAGCGGGTGATCCCCCTTACTACGAGCAGTACTTC. This codes for CARSPIWPGLAGDPPYYEQYF.